This T cell receptor (beta chain) was sequenced for a study of regulatory T cells in long-lasting Graves disease. General study findings and limits: Authors noted too few samples as a limitation.

This clonotype was seen at least ten times. Its matching antigen is unknown. V lost 0 bases and J lost 4, with 7 bases in between. The CDR3 is 14 amino acids. Looked up from germline, CDR1 is SGHVS and CDR2 is FQNEAQ. Construction of the TCR beta libraries employed iRepertoire HTBI primers in conjunction with Arm-PCR of CDR3 regions. Using its own MiXCR run on the multiplex PCR reads, TCRdb lists one record per CDR3 protein. The sample includes about 220,000 distinct CDR3 sequences, around a fifth of them seen just once. Indicated time point: newly diagnosed GD, antithyroid drugs for less than 3 months. There was RNA extracted from PBMCs, and the TCR library was made from it. These data were likewise used in another study, on T cells in Graves' hyperthyroidism and ophthalmopathy. Turning to that study: Diagnoses rested on clinical symptoms, serum thyroxine and TRAb, thyroid ultrasound and orbital computed tomography.

Material: peripheral blood mononuclear cells (PBMCs), obtained at new diagnosis, from a patient treated with antithyroid drugs. V and J are TRBV7-8 and TRBJ2-1, with D unresolved. This receptor was taken from a woman between 25 and 40 years old with Graves disease. The CDR3 DNA is TGTGCCAGCAGCTTAGCGGGCCGTTACAATGAGCAGTTCTTC. This gives the protein CASSLAGRYNEQFF.